A single sample gave rise to the 4 T cell receptor beta chains below, sequenced in a study of regulatory T cells in long-lasting Graves disease. This sample's time point: newly diagnosed GD, antithyroid drugs for less than 3 months. The TCR library used RNA extracted from PBMCs. Arm-PCR of CDR3 regions and iRepertoire HTBI primers were used to build TCR beta libraries. Via MiXCR, TCRdb re-called the multiplex PCR reads, giving one row per CDR3 protein. Of more than 350,000 distinct CDR3 sequences in the sample, about 15% are singletons; the top ten hold around 15%. These data are also associated with another study on T cells in Graves' hyperthyroidism and ophthalmopathy.

The specimen was peripheral blood mononuclear cells (PBMCs), collected at new diagnosis, from a patient treated with antithyroid drugs. Source of these receptors: a woman in her thirties with Graves disease.

The chain employs TRBV7-2 and TRBJ2-1, with 7 nucleotides matching TRBD2. This CDR3 contains 13 residues. Looked up from germline, CDR1 is SGHTA and CDR2 is FQGNSA. Trimming at V came to 1 base and at J to 12 bases, leaving 6 bases not matched to a gene. DNA of the CDR3: TGTGCCAGCAGCTTAGACCCGACGGGGGGGCAGTTCTTC. Its translation is CASSLDPTGGQFF.

This clonotype came up a few times. CDR3 residues: CASSPQAGGPNNEQFF. CDR3 coding DNA: TGTGCCAGCTCACCGCAAGCGGGAGGGCCAAACAATGAGCAGTTCTTC. This chain connects TRBV18 to TRBJ2-1; 10 bases line up with TRBD2. Trimming took 3 bases from V and 5 from J; bases not matched to a gene: 7. Germline V lookup: CDR1 KGHSH, CDR2 LQKENI. This CDR3 is built from 16 residues.

There are many counts of this clonotype. The chain links TRBV24-1 to TRBJ2-1; 8 nucleotides agree with TRBD2. The CDR3 sequence is 16 residues long. The J segment lost 0 bases and the V segment lost 4 bases, leaving 4 bases of the junction unmatched. CDR1 and CDR2 from the germline V gene are KGHDR and SFDVKD. CDR3 sequence (DNA): TGTGCCACCAGTGACAAAAGCGGGAGCTCCTACAATGAGCAGTTCTTC. This encodes CATSDKSGSSYNEQFF.

There are many counts of this clonotype. V gene TRBV7-2 combines with J gene TRBJ1-2, with D hard to call. CDR3 length: 16 amino acids. V was cut by 2 bases and J by 2 bases, with 15 bases left in between. The V gene's germline CDR1 is SGHTA and CDR2 FQGNSA. In DNA, the CDR3 is TGTGCCAGCAGCTTATCTACCGGAACGCAGAACTATGGCTACACCTTC. As protein: CASSLSTGTQNYGYTF.